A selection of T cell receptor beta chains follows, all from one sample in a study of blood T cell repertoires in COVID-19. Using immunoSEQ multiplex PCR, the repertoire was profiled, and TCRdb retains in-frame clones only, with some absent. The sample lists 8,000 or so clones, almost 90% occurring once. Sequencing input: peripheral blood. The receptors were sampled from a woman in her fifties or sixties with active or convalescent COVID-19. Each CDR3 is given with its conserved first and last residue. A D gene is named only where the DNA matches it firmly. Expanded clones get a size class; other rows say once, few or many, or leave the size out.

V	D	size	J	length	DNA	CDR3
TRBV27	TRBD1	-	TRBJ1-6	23	TGTGCCAGCAGTTTTACCGCGAGGTTTGGACAGGTTAAACTAAGCTCCTATAATTCACCCCTCCACTTT	CASSFTARFGQVKLSSYNSPLHF
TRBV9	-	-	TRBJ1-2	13	TGTGCCAGCAGCGGAGGGTGGAGTTATGGCTACACCTTC	CASSGGWSYGYTF
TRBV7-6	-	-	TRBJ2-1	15	TGTGCCAGCAGCTTAGCCGCGGGGGCCAACGATGAGCAGTTCTTC	CASSLAAGANDEQFF
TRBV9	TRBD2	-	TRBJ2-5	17	TGTGCCAGCAGCCTCCGTCGGGGGGGGCCCCTACAAGAGACCCAGTACTTC	CASSLRRGGPLQETQYF
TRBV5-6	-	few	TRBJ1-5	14	TGTGCCAGCAGCCCGACAGTGTACAATCAGCCCCAGCATTTT	CASSPTVYNQPQHF
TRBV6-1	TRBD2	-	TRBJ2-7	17	TGTGCCAGCAGTGAAGCATGGCCTAGCGGGAGAAGGTACGAGCAGTACTTC	CASSEAWPSGRRYEQYF
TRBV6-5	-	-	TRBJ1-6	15	TGTGCCAGCAGATTCGGACAGCTTTATAATTCACCCCTCCACTTT	CASRFGQLYNSPLHF
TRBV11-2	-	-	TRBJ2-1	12	TGTGCCAGCAGTTCCGGACTACATGAGCAGTTCTTC	CASSSGLHEQFF
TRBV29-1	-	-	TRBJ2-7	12	TGCAGCGTTGAGACAGGTAGCTACGAGCAGTACTTC	CSVETGSYEQYF
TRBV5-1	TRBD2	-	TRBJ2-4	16	TGCGCCAGCAGCTTGTCAGCGGGGTATGGCAAAAACATTCAGTACTTC	CASSLSAGYGKNIQYF
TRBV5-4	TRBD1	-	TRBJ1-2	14	TGTGCCAGCAGCTTGCGACAGGGGGCGCGCGGCTACACCTTC	CASSLRQGARGYTF
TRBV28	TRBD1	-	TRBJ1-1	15	TGTGCCAGCAGTACCGTGGGGACAGCGAACACTGAAGCTTTCTTT	CASSTVGTANTEAFF
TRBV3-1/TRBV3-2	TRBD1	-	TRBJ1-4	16	TGTGCCAGCAGCCACAACAGGGGGTTGGGGAATGAAAAACTGTTTTTT	CASSHNRGLGNEKLFF
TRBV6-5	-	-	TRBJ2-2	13	TGTGCCAGCAGTTACTTCTGGCCCGATGAGCTGTTTTTT	CASSYFWPDELFF
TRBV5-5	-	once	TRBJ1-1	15	TGTGCCAGCAGCTCCTTGCGCGGCGAGAACACTGAAGCTTTCTTT	CASSSLRGENTEAFF
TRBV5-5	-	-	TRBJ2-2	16	TGTGCCAGCAGCTTCTTACAGGGCCTGAACACCGGGGAGCTGTTTTTT	CASSFLQGLNTGELFF
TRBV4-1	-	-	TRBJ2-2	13	TGCGCCAGCAGCGCCCGACTAGCCGGGGAGCTGTTTTTT	CASSARLAGELFF
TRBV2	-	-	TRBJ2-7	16	TGTGCCAGCAGCGGACCCGACGGAGGGGCTACCTACGAGCAGTACTTC	CASSGPDGGATYEQYF
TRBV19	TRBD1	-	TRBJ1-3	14	TGTGCCAGTACCATTGACAGGGGAGGAAACACCATATATTTT	CASTIDRGGNTIYF
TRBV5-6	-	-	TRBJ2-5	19	TGTGCCAGCAGCTTGGTGGGCAGTATGAGCGGACGGGATCGAGAGACCCAGTACTTC	CASSLVGSMSGRDRETQYF
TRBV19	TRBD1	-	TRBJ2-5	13	TGTGCCAGTAGCCGACAGGGCCAAGAGACCCAGTACTTC	CASSRQGQETQYF
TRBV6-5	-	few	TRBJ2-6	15	TGTGCCAGCAGCTCCCTTTTCTCTGGGGCCAACGTCCTGACTTTC	CASSSLFSGANVLTF
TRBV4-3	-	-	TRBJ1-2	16	TGCGCCAGCAGCCAAGATCCCTCTCGGGGATACTATGGCTACACCTTC	CASSQDPSRGYYGYTF
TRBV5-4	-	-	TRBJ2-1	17	TGTGCCAGCAGCCCTGGGGCAGCCCTAATCGCCTACAATGAGCAGTTCTTC	CASSPGAALIAYNEQFF
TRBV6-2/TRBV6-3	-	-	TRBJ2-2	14	TGTGCCAGCAGTTCCACAGATAACACCGGGGAGCTGTTTTTT	CASSSTDNTGELFF
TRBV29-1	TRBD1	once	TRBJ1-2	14	TGCAGCGTGACAGGGTCATCAGCTAACTATGGCTACACCTTC	CSVTGSSANYGYTF
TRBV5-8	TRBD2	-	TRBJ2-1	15	TGTGCCAGCAGCACTAGCGGGGGGCCCAACAATGAGCAGTTCTTC	CASSTSGGPNNEQFF
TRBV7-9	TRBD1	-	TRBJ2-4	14	TGTGCCAGCAGCTTGGGGACAGTTGGTGACATTCAGTACTTC	CASSLGTVGDIQYF
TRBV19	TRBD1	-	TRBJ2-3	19	TGTGCCAGTAGTAGGATGGGGACAGGCGCAGGGCGTCGCACAGATACGCAGTATTTT	CASSRMGTGAGRRTDTQYF
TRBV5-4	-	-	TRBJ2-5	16	TGTGCCAGCAGCTCCCCCCCCGCGGACACCCAAGAGACCCAGTACTTC	CASSSPPADTQETQYF
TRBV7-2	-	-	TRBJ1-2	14	TGTGCCAGCAGTGGAACAGTTGATGTTTATGGCTACACCTTC	CASSGTVDVYGYTF
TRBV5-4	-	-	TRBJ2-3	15	TGTGCCAGCAGCTCACAGGGCCTTGGGGCAGATACGCAGTATTTT	CASSSQGLGADTQYF
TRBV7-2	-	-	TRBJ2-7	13	TGTGCCAGCAGCTTACCGGGCTCCTACGAGCAGTACTTC	CASSLPGSYEQYF
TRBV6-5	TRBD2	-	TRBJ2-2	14	TGTGCCAGCAGGGCGGGGACTAGCGCCGGGGAGCTGTTTTTT	CASRAGTSAGELFF
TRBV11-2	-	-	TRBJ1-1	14	TGTGCCAGCACAAGGGGGAGTCTGAACACTGAAGCTTTCTTT	CASTRGSLNTEAFF
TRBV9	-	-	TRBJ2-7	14	TGTGCCAGCAGCCCCTGGGACAACTCCTACGAGCAGTACTTC	CASSPWDNSYEQYF
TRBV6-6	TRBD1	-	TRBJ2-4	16	TGTGCCAGCAGTTACCCAGGGGGACAGGCCAAAAACATTCAGTACTTC	CASSYPGGQAKNIQYF
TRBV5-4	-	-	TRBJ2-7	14	TGTGCCAGCAGCGACTCACAGGGATCCTACGAGCAGTACTTC	CASSDSQGSYEQYF
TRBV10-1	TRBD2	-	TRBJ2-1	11	TGCGCCAGCGGGGGACTAAATGAGCAGTTCTTC	CASGGLNEQFF
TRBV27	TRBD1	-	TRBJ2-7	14	TGTGCCAGCAGGAAGACAGGGCTCTCCTACGAGCAGTACTTC	CASRKTGLSYEQYF
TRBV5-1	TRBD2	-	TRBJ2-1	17	TGCGCCAGTGTTCCGGGACTAGCGGGTGCCTCCTACAATGAGCAGTTCTTC	CASVPGLAGASYNEQFF
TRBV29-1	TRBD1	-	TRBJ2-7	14	TGCAGCGGGGCCGGGGCAGGGGGATCCTACGAGCAGTACTTC	CSGAGAGGSYEQYF
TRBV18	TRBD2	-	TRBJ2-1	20	TGTGCCAGCTCACGGCTAGGGACTAGCGGGAGCAGGAGGATTGACAATGAGCAGTTCTTC	CASSRLGTSGSRRIDNEQFF
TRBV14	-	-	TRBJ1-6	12	TGTGCCAGCAGTACACCGAATTCACCCCTCCACTTT	CASSTPNSPLHF
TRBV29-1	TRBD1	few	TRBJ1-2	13	TGCAGCGTGAGCCGACAGGGGACTTATGGCTACACCTTC	CSVSRQGTYGYTF